This T cell receptor (beta chain) originates from a study of blood T cell repertoires in COVID-19. In the study's own analysis: Reference gene primer amplification gave estimated nucleated cell counts. Generated by immunoSEQ multiplex PCR, the TCRdb table keeps only in-frame clones and is missing some. V, J and clone size derive from that table, while D and trimming were established from the DNA sequence. The sample lists 100,000 to 150,000 clones, roughly three quarters occurring once. The CDR3 covers 15 residues. The V and J ends lost 4 bases and 4 bases, in that order; junction bases with no gene match: 7. Germline CDR1 reads SNHLY; CDR2 reads FYNNEI. This clone has ten or more counts.

The sequencing input was peripheral blood. This receptor was identified in a man aged 40-50 years with active or convalescent COVID-19. The rearrangement links TRBV2 to TRBJ2-5; 9 bases match TRBD2. The CDR3 DNA reads TGTGCCAGCAGTGTTCAGTTAGCGGGAGCAGAGACCCAGTACTTC. Translated: CASSVQLAGAETQYF.